The sequence of this T cell receptor beta chain was determined in a study of shared clonotypes between healthy human individuals. Both subsets, CD45RA+ naive and CD45RA-negative memory, were split from the CD4+ cells. At the deep level, the assay was run. Evenly divided among several immunoSEQ plates was the genomic DNA of each subset. Profiling relied on immunoSEQ multiplex PCR, and the TCRdb table lists in-frame clones only, not all of them. Here the sample spans roughly 1,600,000 clones, roughly 98.5% being singletons. The TCR sequence derives from a man aged 30 to 39 in good health. Source material: naive CD4+ T cells sorted from blood. Subset defined: CD45RA+ positively selected.

As DNA, the CDR3 is TGCGCCAGCAGCCAACCCAACGTGGGGGGCTACACCTTC. Translating gives CASSQPNVGGYTF. V and J are TRBV4-1 and TRBJ1-2; unclear D gene. The CDR3 runs 13 residues. The ends were cut back, 2 bases at V and 8 bases at J, with 12 bases in the middle. Germline V CDR1 and CDR2: MGHRA, YSYEKL.